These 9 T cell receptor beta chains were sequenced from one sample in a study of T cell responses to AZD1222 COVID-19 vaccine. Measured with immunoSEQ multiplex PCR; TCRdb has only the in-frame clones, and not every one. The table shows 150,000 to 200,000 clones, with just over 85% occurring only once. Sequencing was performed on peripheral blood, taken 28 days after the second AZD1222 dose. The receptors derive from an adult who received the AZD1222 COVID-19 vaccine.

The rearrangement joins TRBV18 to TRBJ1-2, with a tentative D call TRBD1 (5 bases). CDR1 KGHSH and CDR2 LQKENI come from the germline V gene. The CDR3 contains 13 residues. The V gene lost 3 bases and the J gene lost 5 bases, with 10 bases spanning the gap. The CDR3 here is CASSPQGRYGYTF. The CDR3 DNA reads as TGTGCCAGCTCACCGCAGGGAAGGTATGGCTACACCTTC.

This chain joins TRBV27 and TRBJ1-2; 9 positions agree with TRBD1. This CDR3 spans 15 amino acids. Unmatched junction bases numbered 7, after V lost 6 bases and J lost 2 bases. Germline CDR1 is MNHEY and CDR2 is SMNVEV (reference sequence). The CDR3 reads CASSPRTGANYGYTF. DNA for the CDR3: TGTGCCAGCAGCCCACGGACAGGGGCGAACTATGGCTACACCTTC.

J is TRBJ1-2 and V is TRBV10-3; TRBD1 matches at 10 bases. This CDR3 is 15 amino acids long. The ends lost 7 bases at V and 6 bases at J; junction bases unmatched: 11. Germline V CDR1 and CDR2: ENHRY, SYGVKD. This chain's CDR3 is CAITPSAGTGDGYTF. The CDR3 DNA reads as TGTGCCATCACTCCCAGCGCCGGGACAGGGGATGGCTACACCTTC.

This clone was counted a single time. The CDR3 nucleotides are TGTGCCAGTAGTATAGGACAGGGGGCGCAGCGCTATGGCTACACCTTC. Its translation is CASSIGQGAQRYGYTF. The chain carries TRBV19 and TRBJ1-2; TRBD1 agrees at 10 bases. From germline, CDR1 is LNHDA and CDR2 SQIVND (reference sequence). CDR3 size: 16 residues. The V gene end was trimmed by 1 base and the J gene end by 4 bases; junction bases not matched to a gene: 6.

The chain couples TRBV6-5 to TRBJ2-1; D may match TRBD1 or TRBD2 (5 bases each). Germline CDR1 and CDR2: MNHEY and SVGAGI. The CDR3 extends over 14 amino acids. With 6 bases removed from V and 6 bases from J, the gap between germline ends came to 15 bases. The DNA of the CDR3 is TGTGCCAGCAGGAGGGACGCGGGCTTCAATGAGCAGTTCTTC. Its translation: CASRRDAGFNEQFF.

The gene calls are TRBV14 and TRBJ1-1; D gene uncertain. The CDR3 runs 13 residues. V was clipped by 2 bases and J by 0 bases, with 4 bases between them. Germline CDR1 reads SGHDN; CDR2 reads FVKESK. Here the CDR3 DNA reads TGTGCCAGCAGCCAAAATATGAACACTGAAGCTTTCTTT. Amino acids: CASSQNMNTEAFF.

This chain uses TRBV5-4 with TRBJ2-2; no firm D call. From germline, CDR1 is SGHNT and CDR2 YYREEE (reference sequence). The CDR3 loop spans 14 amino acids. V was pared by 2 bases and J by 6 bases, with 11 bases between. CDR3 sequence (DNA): TGTGCCAGCAGCTTCCGTTCCGGGTCCGGGGAGCTGTTTTTT. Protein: CASSFRSGSGELFF.

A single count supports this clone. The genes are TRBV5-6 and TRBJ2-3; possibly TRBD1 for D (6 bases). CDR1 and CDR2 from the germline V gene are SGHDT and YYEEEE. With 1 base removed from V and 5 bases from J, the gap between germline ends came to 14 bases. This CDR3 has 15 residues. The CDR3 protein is CASSLNGGSEDTQYF. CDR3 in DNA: TGTGCCAGCAGCTTGAATGGGGGCTCAGAAGATACGCAGTATTTT.

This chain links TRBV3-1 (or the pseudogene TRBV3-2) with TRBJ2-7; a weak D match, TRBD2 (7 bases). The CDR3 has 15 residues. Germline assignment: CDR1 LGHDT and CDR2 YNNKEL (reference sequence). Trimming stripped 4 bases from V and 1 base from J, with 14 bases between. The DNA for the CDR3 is TGTGCCAGCAGCCTTAGCGCGGGGGCGTCCTACGAGCAGTACTTC. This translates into CASSLSAGASYEQYF.